One and the same sample provided the 14 T cell receptor beta chains below, sequenced in a study of cytomegalovirus exposure and HLA in healthy donors (dated by TCRdb to the late 2010s). The method was the immunoSEQ multiplex PCR assay. A mixture of 60 forward primers for TCR Vbeta segments and 13 reverse primers for TCR Jbeta segments was used in the multiplex PCR. TCRdb mirrors the immuneACCESS table, restricted to in-frame sequences. Some clones are absent from its copies; in checked studies, under half trace to an unresolved V gene, and the reason for the others is unknown. The sample table contains 200,000 to 250,000 clones; only one count was recorded for over 65% of them. Approximately 0.6% of the sample is held by the ten biggest clonotypes. Sequenced input: PBMCs. These receptors all come from a man younger than 35 in good health and CMV-seronegative.

The rearrangement joins TRBV19 to TRBJ2-1; 7 nucleotides match TRBD2. The ends lost 4 bases at V and 8 bases at J; junction bases unmatched: 8. The CDR3 extends over 14 amino acids. Germline V gives CDR1 LNHDA, CDR2 SQIVND (reference sequence). As DNA, the CDR3 is TGTGCCAGTAGTAGGACTAGGGGAGGGGATGAGCAGTTCTTC. This codes for CASSRTRGGDEQFF.

V is TRBV6-1 and J is TRBJ2-1; 10 bases map to TRBD2. V shed 2 bases, J shed 9 bases, and the junction held 13 bases outside the gene matches. Germline V gene data show CDR1 as MNHNS and CDR2 as SASEGT. This CDR3 spans 17 amino acids. For the CDR3, the DNA is TGTGCCAGCAGTGAAACTCCGGTGGGGACTAGCGAGGTTGAGCAGTTCTTC. Amino acids: CASSETPVGTSEVEQFF.

In nucleotides, the CDR3 is TGTGCCAGCAGCTCTAGAGCCTACGAGCAGTACTTC. Protein: CASSSRAYEQYF. This rearrangement joins TRBV7-9 to TRBJ2-7; no clear D gene. The CDR3 covers 12 residues. Germline V CDR1 and CDR2: SEHNR, FQNEAQ (reference sequence). Trimming removed 4 bases at V and 2 bases at J, with 6 bases between.

The chain couples TRBV7-2 to TRBJ2-5, with TRBD1 matching 9 bases. This CDR3 comprises 14 residues. Germline V gene data show CDR1 as SGHTA and CDR2 as FQGNSA. Trimming at V came to 5 bases and at J to 7 bases, leaving 8 bases not matched to a gene. CDR3 coding DNA: TGTGCCAGCAGCGCGGGACAGGGCTGGCGGACCCAGTACTTC. Protein: CASSAGQGWRTQYF.

This sequence joins TRBV7-9 and TRBJ2-2; 9 positions agree with TRBD2. J lost 7 bases, V lost 7 bases, and 13 bases had no gene match. CDR1 and CDR2 (germline): SEHNR, FQNEAQ (reference sequence). The CDR3 is 16 residues long. Here the CDR3 DNA reads TGTGCCAGCACCGATAAAACTAGCGGGTTAAACGGGGAGCTGTTTTTT. The encoded protein is CASTDKTSGLNGELFF.

There are a few counts of this clone. The genes are TRBV28 and TRBJ1-5; a possible D gene is TRBD1 (6 bases). The length of the CDR3 is 12 residues. V gave up 6 bases and J gave up 7 bases, with 10 bases separating them. Germline-derived CDR1 and CDR2 are MDHEN and SYDVKM. The CDR3 spells CASRTQGQPQHF. The CDR3 DNA sequence: TGTGCCAGCAGAACTCAGGGGCAGCCCCAGCATTTT.

V gene TRBV19 combines with J gene TRBJ2-5; 14 nucleotides line up with TRBD2. The CDR3 length is 15 residues. The V gene end was trimmed by 6 bases and the J gene end by 5 bases; junction bases not matched to a gene: 5. Germline V CDR1 and CDR2: LNHDA, SQIVND (reference sequence). The CDR3 protein is CASSPGTSGSETQYF. The DNA for the CDR3 is TGTGCCAGTAGCCCCGGGACTAGCGGGAGTGAGACCCAGTACTTC.

This chain connects TRBV19 to TRBJ1-2, with D possibly matching TRBD1 (6 bases). This CDR3 spans 16 amino acids. Germline V CDR1 and CDR2: LNHDA, SQIVND (reference sequence). Trimming pared 1 base from V and 1 base from J, leaving 13 bases between. CDR3 bases: TGTGCCAGTAGTATAGTAGGGACACCCCATAACTATGGCTACACCTTC. This encodes CASSIVGTPHNYGYTF. The variable domain in full, with the rest retrieved from reference TRBV19 and TRBJ1-2, is DGGITQSPKYLFRKEGQNVTLSCEQNLNHDAMYWYRQDPGQGLRLIYYSQIVNDFQKGDIAEGYSVSREKKESFPLTVTSAQKNPTAFYLCASSIVGTPHNYGYTFGSGTRLTVV.

This clone was detected only a few times. The chain links TRBV5-8 to TRBJ2-3, with TRBD2 identical over 7 bases. CDR1 is SGHTS and CDR2 is YDEGEE in the germline V gene. The CDR3 is 16 amino acids. Unmatched junction bases numbered 9, after V lost 2 bases and J lost 3 bases. As DNA, the CDR3 is TGTGCCAGCAGCTTCCAGGCGGGAGCCAAAACAGATACGCAGTATTTT. It codes for CASSFQAGAKTDTQYF.

V gene TRBV29-1 combines with J gene TRBJ1-1; no clear D gene. Trimming pared 3 bases from V and 1 base from J, leaving 9 bases between. CDR1 and CDR2 from the germline V gene are SQVTM and ANQGSEA. This CDR3 region has 13 residues. CDR3 DNA: TGCAGCGTTGACGACTTCAGGAACACTGAAGCTTTCTTT. Protein: CSVDDFRNTEAFF. Using reference TRBV29-1 and TRBJ1-1 for the parts outside the CDR3, the full variable domain is SAVISQKPSRDICQRGTSLTIQCQVDSQVTMMFWYRQQPGQSLTLIATANQGSEATYESGFVIDKFPISRPNLTFSTLTVSNMSPEDSSIYLCSVDDFRNTEAFFGQGTRLTVV.

This clone has only a few counts. The V call is TRBV25-1, the J call TRBJ2-1, with TRBD1 as a possible D gene (5 bases). From germline, CDR1 is MGHDK and CDR2 SYGVNS. The CDR3 consists of 18 residues. V lost 0 bases to trimming and J lost 8 bases, with 23 bases between them. DNA for the CDR3: TGTGCCAGCAGTGAATATCGAGACGGCGGTGTAGGGGTGTATGAGCAGTTCTTC. Translated, it gives CASSEYRDGGVGVYEQFF.

The chain couples TRBV7-6 to TRBJ1-2, with 8 positions matching TRBD1. In germline, CDR1 is SGHVS, CDR2 FNYEAQ. V lost 1 base, J lost 4 bases, and 5 bases stayed unmatched. This CDR3 spans 15 amino acids. CDR3 region: CASSLGGQDSYGYTF. The CDR3 bases are TGTGCCAGCAGCTTAGGGGGACAGGACTCCTATGGCTACACCTTC.

CDR3 in DNA: TGTGCCTGGGTAGTAGCTGGAGGAAGCACAGATACGCAGTATTTT. It is translated as CAWVVAGGSTDTQYF. V gene TRBV30 combines with J gene TRBJ2-3; tentatively, D is TRBD2 (5 bases). The CDR3 has 15 residues. Germline V gene data show CDR1 as GTSNPN and CDR2 as SVGIG (reference sequence). The V end was cut by 5 bases, the J end by 0 bases, with 15 bases between.

The J gene is TRBJ1-6, the V gene TRBV5-4; tentatively, D is TRBD1 (6 bases). V dropped 5 bases and J dropped 6 bases, with 12 bases sitting between them. The V gene's germline CDR1 is SGHNT and CDR2 YYREEE (reference sequence). This CDR3 spans 14 amino acids. The DNA of the CDR3 is TGTGCCAGCAGGTCCGACAGGTTTAATTCACCCCTCCACTTT. Amino acid sequence: CASRSDRFNSPLHF.